This paragraph reports one T cell receptor (beta chain). The antigen remains unidentified. Germline-derived CDR1 and CDR2 are SNHLY and FYNNEI. The V end was cut by 4 bases, the J end by 0 bases, with 13 bases between. This CDR3 is 16 amino acids long. The data were obtained in a study of response to subunit inactivated influenza vaccine. Study-wide results and limits: Authors suggested few new T cells are recruited by each seasonal influenza vaccination.

From the RT-PCR reads, TCRdb called clonotypes with MiXCR, one entry per CDR3 protein. Of roughly 760,000 distinct CDR3 sequences in the sample, roughly 20% are singletons; the top ten hold about 9.4%. The material sequenced was PBMCs from blood, taken about 5 days after vaccination. The origin of this receptor is a man aged 50 to 60 who received an inactivated influenza vaccine. The chain links TRBV2 to TRBJ2-1, with D tentatively TRBD2 (6 bases). The CDR3 reads CASSVEGRASYNEQFF. The CDR3 DNA follows: TGTGCCAGCAGTGTGGAGGGCCGAGCCTCCTACAATGAGCAGTTCTTC.